One and the same sample provided the 10 T cell receptor beta chains below, sequenced in a study of blood T cell repertoires in COVID-19. Using immunoSEQ multiplex PCR, the repertoire was profiled, and TCRdb retains in-frame clones only, with some absent. Seen here are around 250,000 clones, around 82% observed once, and the top ten hold around 3.7%. The sequenced material came from PBMCs or T cells enriched from blood (not recorded which). These receptors came from a man in his fifties who had recovered from COVID-19.

The rearrangement joins TRBV7-2 to TRBJ2-7; the D gene is possibly TRBD1 (5 bases). The CDR3 runs 13 residues. Germline V lookup: CDR1 SGHTA, CDR2 FQGNSA. V lost 1 base to trimming and J lost 2 bases, with 6 bases between them. DNA for the CDR3: TGTGCCAGCAGCTTAGGGACACCCTACGAGCAGTACTTC. It yields the protein CASSLGTPYEQYF.

The genes are TRBV30 and TRBJ1-1; 7 nucleotides agree with TRBD1. The CDR3 consists of 17 residues. J gave up 4 bases and V 2 bases, and 16 bases lay outside the gene matches. From germline, CDR1 is GTSNPN and CDR2 SVGIG (reference sequence). The CDR3 DNA reads as TGTGCCTGGAGTCCTAGAAATAGAGGGGGCTCGGGCACTGAAGCTTTCTTT. Amino acid sequence: CAWSPRNRGGSGTEAFF.

V usage is TRBV28 and J usage is TRBJ2-7; D is ambiguous. The V end lost 2 bases, the J end lost 0 bases, and 11 bases lay between the germline ends. The V gene's germline CDR1 is MDHEN and CDR2 SYDVKM. The CDR3 is 15 residues long. Here the CDR3 DNA reads TGTGCCAGCAGTTTAATGGGCAGGCACTCCTACGAGCAGTACTTC. Translating gives CASSLMGRHSYEQYF. Drawing the rest from reference TRBV28 and TRBJ2-7, the complete variable domain is DVKVTQSSRYLVKRTGEKVFLECVQDMDHENMFWYRQDPGLGLRLIYFSYDVKMKEKGDIPEGYSVSREKKERFSLILESASTNQTSMYLCASSLMGRHSYEQYFGPGTRLTVT.

The rearrangement joins TRBV30 to TRBJ2-3, with a tentative D call TRBD2 (6 bases). Trimming left V 3 bases short and J 1 base short, with 17 bases between. The CDR3 length is 16 residues. CDR1 and CDR2 (germline): GTSNPN, SVGIG (reference sequence). This CDR3 reads CAWSPGTYYRTDTQYF. The CDR3 bases are TGTGCCTGGAGCCCCGGGACTTATTACCGCACAGATACGCAGTATTTT.

This chain connects TRBV24-1 to TRBJ2-1; TRBD2 might be the D (5 bases). The germline V gene encodes CDR1 KGHDR and CDR2 SFDVKD. The CDR3 length is 12 residues. V lost 2 bases, J lost 11 bases, and 9 bases lay in between. CDR3 sequence reads: CATSDWRTQQFF. The CDR3 DNA reads TGTGCCACCAGTGATTGGAGGACTCAGCAGTTCTTC.

The V and J genes are TRBV21-1 and TRBJ2-5; the table's TRBD1 call for D was not verified on the DNA. TRBV21-1 is labeled a pseudogene. The length of the CDR3 is 16 residues. The CDR3 reads CASSKRQGLIRETQYF. In nucleotides, the CDR3 is TGTGCCAGCAGCAAAAGGCAGGGGCTCATTAGGGAGACCCAGTACTTC.

V usage is TRBV11-3 and J usage is TRBJ2-1; 7 bases align to TRBD1. V lost 5 bases to trimming and J lost 0 bases; unmatched junction nucleotides: 10. The CDR3 is 17 residues long. Looked up from germline, CDR1 is SGHNT and CDR2 is YENEEA. This CDR3 is CASSGGQALASYNEQFF. The DNA of the CDR3 is TGTGCCAGCAGCGGCGGACAGGCCCTTGCCTCCTACAATGAGCAGTTCTTC.

The rearrangement uses TRBV5-6 and TRBJ2-3; 10 nucleotides match TRBD1. This CDR3 is built from 16 residues. The J segment lost 2 bases and the V segment lost 0 bases, leaving 3 bases of the junction unmatched. Looked up from germline, CDR1 is SGHDT and CDR2 is YYEEEE. The CDR3 sequence: CASSLGQGALTDTQYF. CDR3 bases: TGTGCCAGCAGCTTGGGACAGGGGGCACTCACAGATACGCAGTATTTT. Full variable domain (rest looked up from reference TRBV5-6 and TRBJ2-3): DAGVTQSPTHLIKTRGQQVTLRCSPKSGHDTVSWYQQALGQGPQFIFQYYEEEERQRGNFPDRFSGHQFPNYSSELNVNALLLGDSALYLCASSLGQGALTDTQYFGPGTRLTVL.

Only a few counts were recorded for this clone. J is TRBJ1-1 and V is TRBV3-1 (or the pseudogene TRBV3-2), with D perhaps TRBD1 (6 bases). Germline CDR1 LGHDT, CDR2 YNNKEL (reference sequence). With 1 base removed from V and 1 base from J, the gap between germline ends came to 13 bases. This CDR3 contains 16 residues. The CDR3 loop reads CASSQAPAQGNTEAFF. The CDR3 region has the DNA TGTGCCAGCAGCCAAGCACCCGCACAGGGGAACACTGAAGCTTTCTTT.

J is TRBJ1-3 and V is TRBV5-5, with TRBD1 identical over 12 bases. CDR1 SGHKS and CDR2 YYEKEE come from the germline V gene (reference sequence). With 4 bases clipped from V and 4 bases from J, the junction kept 9 bases outside the gene matches. The CDR3 sequence is 17 residues long. The CDR3 spells CASSNPGQGAIGNTIYF. In DNA form, the CDR3 reads TGTGCCAGCAGCAATCCGGGACAGGGGGCTATAGGAAACACCATATATTTT.